The clone carrying this T cell receptor beta chain was detected only a few times. What it binds is unknown. The CDR3 sequence is 15 residues long. V dropped 5 bases and J dropped 4; count of bases not matched to a gene: 7. Germline V gene data show CDR1 as SGHTA and CDR2 as FQGNSA. The data were taken from a study of CD8 T cells in ankylosing spondylitis. Study-level results: A subset of motif variants has previously been described in the synovial fluid and blood of reactive arthritis. In ankylosing spondylitis patients, matched synovial fluid reportedly showed significant enrichment of disease-linked clones. Seemingly distinctive of ankylosing spondylitis blood was a TCR beta motif formed by eight highly homologous variants.

Libraries of TCR beta came from quantitative 5'-RACE with molecular barcodes. TCRdb reprocessed the 5' RACE reads with MiXCR, giving one entry per CDR3 protein. The table lists about 540,000 distinct CDR3 sequences, approximately 12% of them singletons. This TCR derives from a male donor with ankylosing spondylitis. This chain links TRBV7-2 with TRBJ2-3, with 9 positions matching TRBD2. What was sequenced was blood, either unsorted or a sorted T cell fraction (not recorded which). The CDR3: CASSARREGSDTQYF. Here the CDR3 DNA reads TGTGCCAGCAGCGCGCGGCGGGAGGGCTCAGATACGCAGTATTTT.